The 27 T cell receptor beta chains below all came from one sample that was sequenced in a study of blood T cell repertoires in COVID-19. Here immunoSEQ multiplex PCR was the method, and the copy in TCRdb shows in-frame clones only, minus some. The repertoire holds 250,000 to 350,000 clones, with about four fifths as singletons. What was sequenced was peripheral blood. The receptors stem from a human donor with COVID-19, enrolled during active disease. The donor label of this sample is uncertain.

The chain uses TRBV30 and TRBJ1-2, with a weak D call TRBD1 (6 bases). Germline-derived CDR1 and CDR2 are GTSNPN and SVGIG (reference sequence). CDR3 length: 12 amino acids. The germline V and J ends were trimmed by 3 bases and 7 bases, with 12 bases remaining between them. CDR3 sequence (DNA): TGTGCCTGGAGGAAGGGGGTAGGTGGCTACACCTTC. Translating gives CAWRKGVGGYTF.

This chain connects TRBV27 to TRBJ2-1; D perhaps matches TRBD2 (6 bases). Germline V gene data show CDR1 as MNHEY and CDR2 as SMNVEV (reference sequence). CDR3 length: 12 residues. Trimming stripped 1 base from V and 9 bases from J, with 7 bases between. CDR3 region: CASSLWRGEQFF. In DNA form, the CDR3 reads TGTGCCAGCAGTTTATGGCGGGGTGAGCAGTTCTTC.

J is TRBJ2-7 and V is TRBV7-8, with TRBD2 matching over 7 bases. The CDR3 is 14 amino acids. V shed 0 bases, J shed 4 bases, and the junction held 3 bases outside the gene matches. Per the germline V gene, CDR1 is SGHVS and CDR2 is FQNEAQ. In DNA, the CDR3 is TGTGCCAGCAGCTTAGCGCGGGGGACTTACGAGCAGTACTTC. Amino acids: CASSLARGTYEQYF.

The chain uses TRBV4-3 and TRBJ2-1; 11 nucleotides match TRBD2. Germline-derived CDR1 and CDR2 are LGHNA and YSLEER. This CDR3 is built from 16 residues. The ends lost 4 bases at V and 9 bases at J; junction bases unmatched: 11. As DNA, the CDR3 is TGCGCCAGCAGCCTTCACACTAGCGGGAGACGAGGTGAGCAGTTCTTC. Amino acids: CASSLHTSGRRGEQFF.

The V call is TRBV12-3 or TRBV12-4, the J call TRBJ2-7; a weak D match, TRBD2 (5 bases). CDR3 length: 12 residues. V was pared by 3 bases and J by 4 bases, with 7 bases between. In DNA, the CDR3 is TGTGCCAGCAGTTTCGGACTTTACGAGCAGTACTTC. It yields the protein CASSFGLYEQYF.

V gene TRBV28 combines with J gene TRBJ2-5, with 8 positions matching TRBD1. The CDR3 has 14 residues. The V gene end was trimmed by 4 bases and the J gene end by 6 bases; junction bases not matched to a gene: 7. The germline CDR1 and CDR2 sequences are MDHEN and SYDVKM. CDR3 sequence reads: CASSSGQGSKTQYF. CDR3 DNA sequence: TGTGCCAGCAGTTCCGGACAGGGCTCGAAGACCCAGTACTTC.

The CDR3 loop is CAWTSLSTDTQYF. The CDR3 nucleotides read TGTGCCTGGACTAGCCTTAGCACAGATACGCAGTATTTT. The V call is TRBV30, the J call TRBJ2-3; perhaps TRBD2 as D (5 bases). The ends were cut back, 4 bases at V and 0 bases at J, with 8 bases in the middle. The CDR3 sequence is 13 residues long. Germline CDR1 and CDR2: GTSNPN and SVGIG (reference sequence).

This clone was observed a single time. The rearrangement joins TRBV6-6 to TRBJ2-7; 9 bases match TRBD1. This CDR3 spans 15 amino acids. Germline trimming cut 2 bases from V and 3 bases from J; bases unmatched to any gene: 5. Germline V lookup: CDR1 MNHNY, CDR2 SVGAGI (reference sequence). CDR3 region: CASSYPGTGNYEQYF. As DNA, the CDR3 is TGTGCCAGCAGTTACCCCGGGACAGGGAACTACGAGCAGTACTTC.

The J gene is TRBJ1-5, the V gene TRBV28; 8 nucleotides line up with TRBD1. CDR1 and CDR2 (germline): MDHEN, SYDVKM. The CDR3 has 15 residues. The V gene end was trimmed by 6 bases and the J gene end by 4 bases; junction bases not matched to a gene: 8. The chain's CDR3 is CASRNPGGANQPQHF. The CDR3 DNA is TGTGCCAGCAGGAATCCAGGGGGCGCGAATCAGCCCCAGCATTTT.

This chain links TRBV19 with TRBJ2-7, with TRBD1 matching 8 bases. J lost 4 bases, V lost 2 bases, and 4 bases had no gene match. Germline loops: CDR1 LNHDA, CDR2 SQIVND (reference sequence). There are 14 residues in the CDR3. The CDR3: CASSITGTGYEQYF. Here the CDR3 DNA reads TGTGCCAGTAGTATAACTGGGACAGGTTACGAGCAGTACTTC.

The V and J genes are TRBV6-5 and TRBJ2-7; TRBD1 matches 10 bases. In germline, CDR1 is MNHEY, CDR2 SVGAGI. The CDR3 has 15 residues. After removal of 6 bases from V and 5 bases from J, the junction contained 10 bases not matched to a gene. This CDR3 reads CASRQTGGFNHEQYF. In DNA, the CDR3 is TGTGCCAGCAGGCAGACAGGGGGCTTTAACCACGAGCAGTACTTC.

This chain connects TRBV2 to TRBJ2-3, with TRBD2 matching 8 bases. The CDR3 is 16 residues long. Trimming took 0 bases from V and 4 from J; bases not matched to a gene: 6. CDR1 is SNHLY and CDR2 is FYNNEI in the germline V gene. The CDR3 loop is CASSEAAGGSPDTQYF. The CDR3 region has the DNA TGTGCCAGCAGTGAAGCCGCGGGAGGCTCCCCAGATACGCAGTATTTT.

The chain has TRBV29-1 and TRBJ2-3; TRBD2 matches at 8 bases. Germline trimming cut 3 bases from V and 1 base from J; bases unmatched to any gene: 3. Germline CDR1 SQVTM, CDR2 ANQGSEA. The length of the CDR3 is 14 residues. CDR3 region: CSVDPGLGTDTQYF. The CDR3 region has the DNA TGCAGCGTTGACCCGGGACTAGGCACAGATACGCAGTATTTT.

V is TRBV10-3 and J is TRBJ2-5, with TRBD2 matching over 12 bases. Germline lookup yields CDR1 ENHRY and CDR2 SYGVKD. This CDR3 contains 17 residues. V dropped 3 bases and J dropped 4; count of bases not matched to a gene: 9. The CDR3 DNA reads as TGTGCCATCAGTGAAGGGACTAGCGGGTATGGGGGAGAGACCCAGTACTTC. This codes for CAISEGTSGYGGETQYF.

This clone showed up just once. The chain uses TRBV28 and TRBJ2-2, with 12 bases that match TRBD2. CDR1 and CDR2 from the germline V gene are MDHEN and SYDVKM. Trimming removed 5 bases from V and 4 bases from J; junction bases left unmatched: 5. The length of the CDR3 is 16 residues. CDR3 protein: CASSTRTSGTTGELFF. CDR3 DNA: TGTGCCAGCAGTACCCGGACTAGCGGGACCACCGGGGAGCTGTTTTTT.

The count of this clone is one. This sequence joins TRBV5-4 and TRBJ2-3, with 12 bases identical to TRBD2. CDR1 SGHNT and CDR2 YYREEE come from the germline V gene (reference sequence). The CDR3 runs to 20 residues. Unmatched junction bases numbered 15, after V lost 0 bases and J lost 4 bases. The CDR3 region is CASSLAGASGRAGGSDTQYF. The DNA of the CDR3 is TGTGCCAGCAGCTTGGCCGGGGCTAGCGGGAGGGCCGGGGGGTCAGATACGCAGTATTTT.

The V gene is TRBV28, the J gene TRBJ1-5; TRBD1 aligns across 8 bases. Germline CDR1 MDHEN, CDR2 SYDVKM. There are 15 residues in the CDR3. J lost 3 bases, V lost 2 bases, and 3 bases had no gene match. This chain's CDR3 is CASSLRQGNNQPQHF. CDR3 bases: TGTGCCAGCAGTTTAAGACAGGGGAACAATCAGCCCCAGCATTTT.

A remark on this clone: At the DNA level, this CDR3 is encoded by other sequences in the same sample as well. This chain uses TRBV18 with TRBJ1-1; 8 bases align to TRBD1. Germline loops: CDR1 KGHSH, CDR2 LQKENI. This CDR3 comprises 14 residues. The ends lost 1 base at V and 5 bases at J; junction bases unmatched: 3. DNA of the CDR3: TGTGCCAGCTCACCACAACAGGGGGAGACTGAAGCTTTCTTT. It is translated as CASSPQQGETEAFF.

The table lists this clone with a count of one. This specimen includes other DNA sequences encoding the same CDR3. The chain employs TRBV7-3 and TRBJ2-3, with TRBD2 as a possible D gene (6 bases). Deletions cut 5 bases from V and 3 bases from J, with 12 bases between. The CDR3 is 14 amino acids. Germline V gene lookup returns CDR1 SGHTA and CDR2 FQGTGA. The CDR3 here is CASSQGLATDTQYF. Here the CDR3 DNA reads TGTGCCAGCAGCCAGGGACTCGCGACAGATACGCAGTATTTT.

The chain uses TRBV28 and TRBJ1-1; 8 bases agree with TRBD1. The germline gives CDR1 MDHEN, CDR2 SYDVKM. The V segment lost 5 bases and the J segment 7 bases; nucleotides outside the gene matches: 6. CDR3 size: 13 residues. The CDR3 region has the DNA TGTGCCAGCAGTACTACAGACAGGGGTGAAGCTTTCTTT. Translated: CASSTTDRGEAFF.

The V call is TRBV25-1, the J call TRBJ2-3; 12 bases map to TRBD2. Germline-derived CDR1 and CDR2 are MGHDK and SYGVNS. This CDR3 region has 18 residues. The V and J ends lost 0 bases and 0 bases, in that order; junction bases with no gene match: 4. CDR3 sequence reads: CASSEYGTSGSSTDTQYF. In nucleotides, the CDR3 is TGTGCCAGCAGTGAATATGGGACTAGCGGGTCTAGCACAGATACGCAGTATTTT.

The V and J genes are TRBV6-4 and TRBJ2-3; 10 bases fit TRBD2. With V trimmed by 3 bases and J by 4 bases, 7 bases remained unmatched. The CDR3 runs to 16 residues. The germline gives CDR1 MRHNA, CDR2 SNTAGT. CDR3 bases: TGTGCCAGCAGTGAGGGTAGCGGGAGGTCGGCAGATACGCAGTATTTT. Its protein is CASSEGSGRSADTQYF.

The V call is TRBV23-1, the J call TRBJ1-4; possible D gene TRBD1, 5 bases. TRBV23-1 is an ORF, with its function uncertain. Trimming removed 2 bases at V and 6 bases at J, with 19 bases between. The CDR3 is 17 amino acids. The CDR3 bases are TGCGCCAGCAGTCAAGCTACCGGACGGCCGGGGGATGAAAAACTGTTTTTT. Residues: CASSQATGRPGDEKLFF.

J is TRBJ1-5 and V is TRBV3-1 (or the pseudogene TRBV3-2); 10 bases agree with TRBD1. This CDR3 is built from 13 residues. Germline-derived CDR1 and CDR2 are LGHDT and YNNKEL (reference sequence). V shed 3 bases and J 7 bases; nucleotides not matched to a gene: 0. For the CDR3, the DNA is TGTGCCAGCAGCCAGGGACAGGGGCAGCCCCAGCATTTT. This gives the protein CASSQGQGQPQHF.

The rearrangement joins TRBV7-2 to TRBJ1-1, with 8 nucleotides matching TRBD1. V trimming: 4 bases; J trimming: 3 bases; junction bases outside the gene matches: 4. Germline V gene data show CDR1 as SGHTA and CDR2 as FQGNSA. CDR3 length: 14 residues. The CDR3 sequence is CASSYRGVYTEAFF. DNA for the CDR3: TGTGCCAGCAGCTACAGGGGGGTTTACACTGAAGCTTTCTTT.

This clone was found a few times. CDR3 sequence: CASSWDIYNEQFF. In nucleotides, the CDR3 is TGCGCCAGCAGCTGGGACATCTACAATGAGCAGTTCTTC. The rearrangement links TRBV5-1 to TRBJ2-1, with D tentatively TRBD1 (6 bases). Trimming left V 3 bases short and J 3 bases short, with 7 bases between. This CDR3 comprises 13 residues. In germline, CDR1 is SGHRS, CDR2 YFSETQ.

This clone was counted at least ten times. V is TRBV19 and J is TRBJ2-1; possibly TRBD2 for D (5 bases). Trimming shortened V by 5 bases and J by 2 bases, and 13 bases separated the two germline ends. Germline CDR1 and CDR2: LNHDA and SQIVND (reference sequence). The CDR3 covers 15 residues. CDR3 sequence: CASSLPGLAYNEQFF. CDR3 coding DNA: TGTGCCAGTAGTCTCCCGGGGTTGGCCTACAATGAGCAGTTCTTC.